One sample yielded the 5 T cell receptor beta chains listed below, sequenced in a study of patients and donors after allogeneic stem cell transplantation. TCRdb processed the RT-PCR reads anew with MiXCR; each CDR3 protein has one entry. Found here are 65,000 to 80,000 distinct CDR3 sequences, less than 30% of them singletons; the top ten hold 26%. Sequenced material: blood, either unsorted or a sorted T cell fraction (not recorded which). All receptors derive from a human donor who was either an allogeneic HSCT recipient or a stem cell or donor lymphocyte infusion donor (not recorded which). It is not recorded whose cells these are; they may come from a transplant donor.

The count of this clonotype is one. The chain is built from TRBV7-9 and TRBJ2-7; possibly TRBD1 for D (6 bases). Germline CDR1 is SEHNR and CDR2 is FQNEAQ (reference sequence). The CDR3 consists of 15 residues. Trimming removed 1 base from V and 5 bases from J, with 15 bases in between. The CDR3 nucleotides are TGTGCCAGCAGCTTAGTAGGCGCAGGGGCGGACGAGCAGTACTTC. This gives the protein CASSLVGAGADEQYF.

V gene TRBV11-1 combines with J gene TRBJ2-1, with 11 positions matching TRBD2. Germline assignment: CDR1 SGHAT and CDR2 FQDESV (reference sequence). V lost 5 bases and J lost 3; bases outside the gene matches: 12. The CDR3 has 18 residues. CDR3 sequence reads: CASSDRITSGRLYNEQFF. The CDR3, as DNA: TGTGCCAGCAGCGATCGGATTACTAGCGGGAGACTCTACAATGAGCAGTTCTTC.

This clonotype has just a few counts. V is TRBV4-1 and J is TRBJ2-1; D not certain. Between the trimmed V and J ends, which lost 2 bases and 8 bases, there was a span of 10 bases. Germline V lookup: CDR1 MGHRA, CDR2 YSYEKL. The CDR3 extends over 13 amino acids. The CDR3 bases are TGCGCCAGCAGCCAATTTCTAGGCGATGAGCAGTTCTTC. Its protein is CASSQFLGDEQFF.

The rearrangement uses TRBV14 and TRBJ2-7, with D possibly TRBD2 on 6 matching bases. V dropped 0 bases and J dropped 3 bases, with 12 bases sitting between them. Germline V gene sequence: CDR1 SGHDN, CDR2 FVKESK. CDR3 length equals 15 residues. The chain's CDR3 is CASSQDLSGIYEQYF. In DNA form, the CDR3 reads TGTGCCAGCAGCCAAGATCTTAGCGGCATCTACGAGCAGTACTTC.

This clonotype was picked up many times. The chain has TRBV6-2 or TRBV6-3 and TRBJ1-4; D perhaps matches TRBD1 (6 bases). Germline V CDR1 and CDR2: MNHEY, SVGEGT. V was pared by 6 bases and J by 8 bases, with 13 bases between. The CDR3 runs 13 residues. The CDR3 region has the DNA TGTGCCAGCAGAACCAGGGGATACGAAAAACTGTTTTTT. Its translation is CASRTRGYEKLFF.